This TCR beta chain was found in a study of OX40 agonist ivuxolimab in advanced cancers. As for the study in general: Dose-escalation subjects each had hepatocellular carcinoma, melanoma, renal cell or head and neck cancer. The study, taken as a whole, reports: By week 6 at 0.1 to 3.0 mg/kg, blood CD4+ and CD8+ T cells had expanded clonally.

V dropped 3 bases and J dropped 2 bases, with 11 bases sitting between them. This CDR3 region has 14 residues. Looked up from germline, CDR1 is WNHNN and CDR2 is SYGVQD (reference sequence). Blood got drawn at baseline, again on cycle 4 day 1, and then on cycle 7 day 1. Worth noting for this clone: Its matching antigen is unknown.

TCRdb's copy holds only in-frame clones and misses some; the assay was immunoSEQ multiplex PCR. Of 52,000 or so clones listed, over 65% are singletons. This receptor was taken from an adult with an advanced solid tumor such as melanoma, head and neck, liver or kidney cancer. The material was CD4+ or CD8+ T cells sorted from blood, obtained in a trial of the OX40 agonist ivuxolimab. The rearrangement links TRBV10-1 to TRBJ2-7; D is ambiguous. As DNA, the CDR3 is TGCGCCAGCAGTGAACGGGCCTCCCCCTACGAGCAGTACTTC. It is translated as CASSERASPYEQYF.